The rows below give T cell receptor beta chains drawn from one sample of a study of Ad26.COV2.S vaccination and SARS-CoV-2 variants. Using immunoSEQ multiplex PCR, the repertoire was profiled, and TCRdb retains in-frame clones only, with some absent. The table has about 320,000 clones, 70% to 90% seen once. The sequences come from peripheral blood, collected in a trial of Ad26.COV2.S vaccine versus placebo. Every receptor here comes from a person aged 18-65 years who received the Ad26.COV2.S COVID-19 vaccine or a placebo. Each CDR3 is given with its conserved first and last residue. The D gene is left open where the match is weak. Where a row states a size, it is once, few, many or the class of an expanded clone; other rows omit it.

j_call clone_size v_call d_call cdr3_aa cdr3_nt
TRBJ1-5 once TRBV27 . CASSLSENSNQPQHF TGTGCCAGCAGTTTATCAGAGAATAGCAATCAGCCCCAGCATTTT
TRBJ1-1 . TRBV28 . CASSLSQYHPAFF TGTGCCAGCAGTTTATCCCAATATCACCCAGCTTTCTTT
TRBJ1-5 . TRBV21-1 . CASSLREENQPQHF TGTGCCAGCAGTTTACGAGAGGAAAATCAGCCCCAGCATTTT
TRBJ1-1 . TRBV10-2 TRBD1 CASSPTGEEAFF TGCGCCAGCAGCCCTACAGGGGAAGAAGCTTTCTTT
TRBJ2-5 . TRBV3-1/TRBV3-2 . CASGGGRETQYF TGTGCCAGTGGAGGGGGTAGAGAGACCCAGTACTTC
TRBJ2-5 . TRBV5-1 . CASSRDQGLETQYF TGCGCCAGCAGCAGAGACCAGGGGCTAGAGACCCAGTACTTC
TRBJ2-2 . TRBV7-8 . CASSLKSRGTGELFF TGTGCCAGCAGCTTAAAGTCCAGAGGTACCGGGGAGCTGTTTTTT
TRBJ1-2 . TRBV11-2 TRBD1 CASSLSGTVYGYTF TGTGCCAGCAGCTTATCCGGGACAGTCTATGGCTACACCTTC
TRBJ1-1 . TRBV6-5 . CASSYRRGVTEAFF TGTGCCAGCAGTTACCGCAGGGGCGTAACTGAAGCTTTCTTT
TRBJ2-3 . TRBV11-2 . CASSPSFFVHTQYF TGTGCCAGCAGCCCCAGCTTTTTCGTTCATACGCAGTATTTT
TRBJ2-1 . TRBV29-1 . CSALGYEQFF TGCAGCGCCCTAGGGTATGAGCAGTTCTTC
TRBJ2-3 . TRBV15 . CATSRDLRETDTQYF TGTGCCACCAGCAGAGATTTAAGGGAGACAGATACGCAGTATTTT
TRBJ1-5 . TRBV2 . CASAGGKGNQPQHF TGTGCCAGCGCCGGGGGCAAGGGCAATCAGCCCCAGCATTTT
TRBJ2-7 . TRBV15 TRBD2 CATSRVGSGGNYEQYF TGTGCCACCAGCAGAGTGGGTAGCGGGGGAAACTACGAGCAGTACTTC
TRBJ1-1 . TRBV29-1 TRBD1 CSVGTGMNTEAFF TGCAGCGTCGGGACAGGGATGAACACTGAAGCTTTCTTT
TRBJ2-3 . TRBV25-1 . CASGPLSPEGTDTQYF TGTGCCAGCGGCCCTCTTTCACCCGAGGGCACAGATACGCAGTATTTT
TRBJ2-2 . TRBV13 TRBD1 CASSSPNPGQGANTGELFF TGTGCCAGCAGCTCACCAAACCCCGGACAGGGGGCGAACACCGGGGAGCTGTTTTTT
TRBJ1-3 . TRBV28 . CASSPLTASGNTIYF TGTGCCAGCAGCCCTCTGACAGCCTCTGGAAACACCATATATTTT
TRBJ1-5 . TRBV30 . CNRVGCPGGQPQHF TGTAATCGAGTCGGATGCCCGGGGGGTCAGCCCCAGCATTTT
TRBJ2-1 . TRBV7-3 . CASSLSGAGGEQFF TGTGCCAGCAGCTTAAGCGGGGCCGGAGGGGAGCAGTTCTTC
TRBJ1-1 once TRBV5-4 . CASSPDSNTEAFF TGTGCCAGCAGCCCGGACAGTAACACTGAAGCTTTCTTT
TRBJ1-4 . TRBV19 TRBD1 CASTTGAGEKLFF TGTGCCAGCACGACAGGGGCGGGTGAAAAACTGTTTTTT
TRBJ2-6 . TRBV6-1 . CASSDDAGANVLTF TGTGCCAGCAGTGATGACGCTGGGGCCAACGTCCTGACTTTC
TRBJ2-3 once TRBV7-8 . CASSRSSTDTQYF TGTGCCAGCAGCAGATCTAGCACAGATACGCAGTATTTT
TRBJ2-5 . TRBV5-1 . CASSLPSRETQYF TGCGCCAGCAGCCTCCCCTCCCGAGAGACCCAGTACTTC
TRBJ1-6 . TRBV6-5 . CASNGTPVNNSPLHF TGTGCCAGCAACGGAACGCCCGTCAATAATTCACCCCTCCACTTT
TRBJ1-6 . TRBV9 . CASRQGTNNSPLHF TGTGCCAGCAGGCAGGGAACGAATAATTCACCCCTCCACTTT
TRBJ2-4 . TRBV5-1 TRBD1 CASSPDRVDIQYF TGCGCCAGCAGCCCAGACAGGGTGGACATTCAGTACTTC
TRBJ1-5 . TRBV5-1 . CASKKRGSTDTQHF TGCGCCAGCAAAAAGCGGGGCAGCACAGATACGCAGCATTTT
TRBJ1-6 few TRBV9 . CASSVGGIDSPLHF TGTGCCAGCAGCGTAGGGGGAATCGATTCACCCCTCCACTTT
TRBJ1-1 . TRBV5-1 . CASSFLGENTEAFF TGCGCCAGCAGCTTTTTGGGGGAGAACACTGAAGCTTTCTTT
TRBJ1-5 . TRBV27 . CASRTAGGGNQPQHF TGTGCCAGCAGGACTGCGGGGGGCGGCAATCAGCCCCAGCATTTT
TRBJ2-5 . TRBV6-5 TRBD1 CASSRDRGETQYF TGTGCCAGCAGTCGGGACAGGGGGGAGACCCAGTACTTC
TRBJ2-1 . TRBV5-1 . CASRFVGSYNEQFF TGCGCCAGCAGGTTTGTGGGCTCCTACAATGAGCAGTTCTTC
TRBJ2-7 . TRBV27 . CASSLQGIANEQYF TGTGCCAGCAGTTTACAGGGTATCGCCAACGAGCAGTACTTC
TRBJ2-3 . TRBV4-1 . CASSQDYDSGHTDTQYF TGCGCCAGCAGCCAAGATTATGATAGCGGACACACAGATACGCAGTATTTT
TRBJ2-3 few TRBV18 . CASSPAGVGDTQYF TGTGCCAGCTCACCGGCTGGGGTGGGAGATACGCAGTATTTT
TRBJ2-7 . TRBV6-5 TRBD1 CASRRDRGRLEQYF TGTGCCAGCAGGCGGGACAGGGGGCGCCTCGAGCAGTACTTC
TRBJ2-7 few TRBV7-9 . CASSLTGPHEQYF TGTGCCAGCAGCTTAACAGGACCCCACGAGCAGTACTTC
TRBJ2-3 . TRBV18 . CASSPPSRSTDTQYF TGTGCCAGCTCACCTCCCTCCAGGAGCACAGATACGCAGTATTTT
TRBJ1-3 . TRBV11-2 . CASSTPGNTIYF TGTGCCAGCAGCACCCCGGGAAACACCATATATTTT
TRBJ2-1 . TRBV12-5 TRBD2 CASGLVGLAGPSYNEQFF TGTGCTAGTGGTTTGGTTGGTCTAGCGGGGCCTTCCTACAATGAGCAGTTCTTC
TRBJ2-7 . TRBV12-3/TRBV12-4 TRBD1 CASSIQGEQYF TGTGCCAGCAGTATACAGGGGGAGCAGTACTTC
TRBJ2-1 . TRBV29-1 TRBD2 CSGTLAGGPYNEQFF TGCAGCGGTACATTAGCGGGGGGACCATACAATGAGCAGTTCTTC
TRBJ1-1 . TRBV6-5 . CATSRSTEAFF TGTGCCACCTCCCGGAGCACTGAAGCTTTCTTT
TRBJ1-1 . TRBV12-3/TRBV12-4 . CASSLWQNTEAFF TGTGCCAGCAGTTTATGGCAAAACACTGAAGCTTTCTTT
TRBJ2-7 . TRBV6-4 . CASSDRGIYEQYF TGTGCCAGCAGTGACAGAGGAATTTACGAGCAGTACTTC
TRBJ2-2 . TRBV7-3 . CASSLAGTMNTGELFF TGTGCCAGCAGCCTTGCCGGGACAATGAACACCGGGGAGCTGTTTTTT
TRBJ2-7 . TRBV2 . CASSEAGRGSIGEQYF TGTGCCAGCAGTGAAGCTGGGCGGGGATCGATTGGCGAGCAGTACTTC
TRBJ1-4 . TRBV6-5 TRBD1 CASRDTGVQNEKLFF TGTGCCAGCAGAGATACAGGGGTACAGAATGAAAAACTGTTTTTT
TRBJ2-2 . TRBV5-5 TRBD1 CASSTHNDRGGGELFF TGTGCCAGCAGCACCCATAACGACAGGGGAGGTGGGGAGCTGTTTTTT
TRBJ1-6 . TRBV5-6 . CASSLGGGPSPLHF TGTGCCAGCAGCTTGGGTGGGGGGCCTTCACCCCTCCACTTT
TRBJ2-7 . TRBV15 TRBD1 CATSRDRVSYEQYF TGTGCCACCAGCAGGGACAGGGTATCCTACGAGCAGTACTTC